This T cell receptor beta chain was obtained from a study of Ad26.COV2.S vaccination and SARS-CoV-2 variants (dated by TCRdb to the early 2020s). Study-level background: Donors in the vaccine arm were drawn from COV1001, a phase I-IIa trial of Ad26.COV2.S in healthy adults that was multicentre, randomized, double-blind and placebo-controlled. Dosing of Ad26.COV2.S was intramuscular, at either 5x10^10 or 1x10^11 viral particles, delivered as one shot or as two shots spaced 56 days apart. The specificity and breadth of SARS-CoV-2-reactive T cell receptors after Ad26.COV2.S vaccination were assessed by TCRbeta repertoire sequencing. The TCR-sequenced set comprised approximately 32 samples: some 19 Ad26.COV2.S vaccine recipients, 5 placebo recipients and 8 SARS-CoV-2 convalescent individuals. Trial participants were randomized into five groups of five: low-dose or high-dose Ad26.COV2.S given once or twice, or placebo on both occasions. Blinding of investigators to trial group allocation was maintained during experiments and outcome assessment. Here is what the overall study found, with its caveats: The authors noted that total T cell responses may have been underestimated by the TCR breadth and depth analyses. Ad26.COV2.S recipients had higher spike-specific TCR breadth than placebo recipients (P = 0.0014). Vaccine and placebo recipients had similar non-spike TCR breadth, a finding consistent with the vaccine containing only spike. After vaccination, substantial breadth of spike-specific CD8+ and CD4+ T cell responses was reported. Comparing responses between vaccine doses or regimens was not something the study was powered to do.

This specimen's treatment or condition label, per the study, means: roughly 18 received Ad26.COV2.S at low or high dose, single or two shots; about 5 received placebo; per-sample allocation not given. For vaccine and placebo recipients, the sequenced repertoires came from samples collected on day 63 after the first injection. Between 29 July and 7 August 2020, Cohort 1b enrolled 20 to 30 adults aged 18-55 years at one site in Boston, USA. Ad26.COV2.S was a replication-incompetent adenovirus type 26 vector that expressed a prefusion-stabilized SARS-CoV-2 spike protein derived from the original Wuhan strain. In the germline V gene, CDR1 corresponds to KGHSH and CDR2 to LQKENI. The junction shows trimming of 3 bases on V and 2 bases on J, and the gene matches do not reach 1 base of it. The CDR3 contains 14 residues, cysteine and phenylalanine counted. The read is trimmed to its CDR3 DNA, 42 bases read in frame from base 1.

This clone was found a few times. Its antigen has not been determined. Base qualities are not at hand, and no much larger clone is one base apart. Other DNA sequences in this specimen translate into the identical CDR3. The immunoSEQ Assay was the method used to sequence TCRbeta CDR3 regions. After extraction, genomic DNA underwent amplification by bias-controlled multiplex PCR, followed by high-throughput sequencing. The study's processing was this. To quantify the absolute abundance of each unique TCRbeta CDR3 region, sequences were collapsed and filtered. T cell fraction was estimated by normalizing TCRbeta template counts to usable DNA, with usable DNA measured through amplification of reference genes found in all nucleated cells. Repertoire TCRs were annotated as SARS-CoV-2-specific by exact matching of V gene, CDR3 amino acid sequence and J gene to a known reactive TCR set. The reference SARS-CoV-2 TCR set came from MIRA and was filtered for enrichment in COVID-19-positive ImmuneCODE repertoires, removing public or cross-reactive TCRs. Based on the MIRA antigens, annotated TCRs were further analysed at the level of specific ORF or position within ORF. Breadth was defined as annotated unique rearrangements over total unique productive rearrangements; depth was the summed frequency of those rearrangements. Two-sided Wilcoxon rank-sum tests were used to compare TCR breadth between groups. TCRdb re-hosts the immuneACCESS table, in-frame sequences only. Its copies lack some clones; in the studies checked, an unresolved V gene accounts for under half of them, and the cause for the rest is not known. V and J calls and clone size are those listed in that table; D and trimming were worked out from the DNA. The sample has more than 300,000 clones on record, 65% to 90% of them singletons. The biggest ten clones account for roughly 10% of the sample.

The sequence joins TRBV18 to TRBJ1-2; TRBD1 agrees with 9 junctional bases. This sequence was found in a person aged 18-65 years who received the Ad26.COV2.S COVID-19 vaccine or a placebo. Sequences were derived from peripheral blood, sampled in a trial of Ad26.COV2.S vaccine versus placebo. The CDR3 protein is CASSPGQGNYGYTF. DNA sequence: TGTGCCAGCTCACCCGGACAGGGGAACTATGGCTACACCTTC.